This T cell receptor beta chain came from a study of T cell changes during pregnancy in multiple sclerosis (dated by TCRdb to about 2019). Some background on the complete study: In women with multiple sclerosis, the researchers looked at how the T cell repertoire shifted as pregnancy progressed.

The V and J ends are trimmed by 2 bases and 2 bases, leaving 10 bases between them. From a lookup of the germline V gene, CDR1 and CDR2 are SNHLY and FYNNEI. Reading from cysteine to phenylalanine, the CDR3 counts 14 amino acids. Kept here is only the CDR3 DNA, which spans 42 bases and is read in frame from base 1. With respect to this clone: The antigen it binds to is not known. Base qualities are not recorded, but no much larger clone differs from it by a single base.

The protocol used for the library was the immunoSEQ multiplex PCR assay. The table was pulled from immuneACCESS by TCRdb, which kept in-frame rearrangements only. Such tables lose some clones; where checked, under half of the loss comes from unresolved V genes, and the rest has no known cause. The table for this sample lists 70,000 to 85,000 clones; about 91% of them were counted only once. The top ten clones comprise less than 3% of the sample. Sequenced here: peripheral blood, sampled before pregnancy. Recombination connected TRBV2 to TRBJ2-7; D gene: possibly TRBD2, on 7 matching bases. This TCR derives from a female donor with multiple sclerosis, enrolled in a pregnancy study. The CDR3 in this case is CASSEYGGPYEQYF. The bases read TGTGCCAGCAGTGAATACGGGGGGCCCTACGAGCAGTACTTC.